Sequencing of this T cell receptor (beta chain) was carried out in a study of blood T cell repertoires in COVID-19. Trimming removed 4 bases from V and 4 bases from J, with 10 bases in between. Germline V gives CDR1 LGHDT, CDR2 YNNKEL (reference sequence). The CDR3 covers 13 residues. Authors' methods: The authors estimated nucleated cell counts from reference gene primer amplification. The protocol was immunoSEQ multiplex PCR, while the TCRdb copy is restricted to in-frame clones and leaves out a portion. V, J and clone size derive from that table, while D and trimming were established from the DNA sequence. The sample yields over 200,000 clones, more than 85% seen once.

The sequenced sample consisted of peripheral blood. The clonotype originates from a man aged 60 to 75 with COVID-19, enrolled during active disease. The rearrangement links TRBV3-1 (or the pseudogene TRBV3-2) to TRBJ1-1, with unresolved D. The CDR3 DNA reads as TGTGCCAGCAGCCCTCGAGAAGCCACTGAAGCTTTCTTT. Protein sequence: CASSPREATEAFF.